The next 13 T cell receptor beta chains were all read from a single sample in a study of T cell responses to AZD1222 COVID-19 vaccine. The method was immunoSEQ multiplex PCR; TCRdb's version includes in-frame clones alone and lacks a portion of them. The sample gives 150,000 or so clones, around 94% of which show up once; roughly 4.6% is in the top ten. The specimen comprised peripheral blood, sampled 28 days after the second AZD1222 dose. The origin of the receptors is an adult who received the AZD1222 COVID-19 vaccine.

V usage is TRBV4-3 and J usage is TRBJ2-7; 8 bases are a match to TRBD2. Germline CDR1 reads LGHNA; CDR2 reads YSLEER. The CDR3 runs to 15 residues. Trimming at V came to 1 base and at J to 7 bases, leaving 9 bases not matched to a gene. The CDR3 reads CASSQAVRGGEEQYF. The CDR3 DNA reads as TGCGCCAGCAGCCAAGCGGTCCGGGGGGGAGAGGAGCAGTACTTC.

CDR3 in DNA: TGTGCCAGTTCAATTATGGGGAGCAATCAGCCCCAGCATTTT. Protein sequence: CASSIMGSNQPQHF. The chain uses TRBV2 and TRBJ1-5; D call uncertain. Germline CDR1 reads SNHLY; CDR2 reads FYNNEI. The CDR3 extends over 14 amino acids. V was cut by 9 bases and J by 1 base, with 13 bases left in between. The variable domain in full, completed from reference TRBV2 and TRBJ1-5, reads EPEVTQTPSHQVTQMGQEVILRCVPISNHLYFYWYRQILGQKVEFLVSFYNNEISEKSEIFDDQFSVERPDGSNFTLKIRSTKLEDSAMYFCASSIMGSNQPQHFGDGTRLSIL.

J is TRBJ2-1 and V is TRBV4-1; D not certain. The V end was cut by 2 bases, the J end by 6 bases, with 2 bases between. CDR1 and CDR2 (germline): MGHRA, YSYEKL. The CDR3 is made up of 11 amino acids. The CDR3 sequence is CASSQSNEQFF. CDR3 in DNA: TGCGCCAGCAGCCAATCCAATGAGCAGTTCTTC.

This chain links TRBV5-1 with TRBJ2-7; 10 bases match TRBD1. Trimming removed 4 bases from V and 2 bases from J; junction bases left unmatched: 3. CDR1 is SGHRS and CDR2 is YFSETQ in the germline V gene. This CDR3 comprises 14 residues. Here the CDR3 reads CASSRTGGTYEQYF. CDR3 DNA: TGCGCCAGCAGCCGGACAGGGGGGACCTACGAGCAGTACTTC.

The CDR3 nucleotides are TGTGCCAGCAGCTTCGAACGAGCCTTCGGGACTAGCGGTCGGTGGGAGCAGTACTTC. Amino acid sequence: CASSFERAFGTSGRWEQYF. This chain uses TRBV7-8 with TRBJ2-7, with 11 bases identical to TRBD2. Germline V CDR1 and CDR2: SGHVS, FQNEAQ. This CDR3 has 19 amino acids. With 3 bases clipped from V and 7 bases from J, the junction kept 20 bases outside the gene matches.

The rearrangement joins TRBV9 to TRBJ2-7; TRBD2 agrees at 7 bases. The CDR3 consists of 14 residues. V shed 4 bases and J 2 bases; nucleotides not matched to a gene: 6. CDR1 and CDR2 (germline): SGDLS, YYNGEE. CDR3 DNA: TGTGCCAGCAGCCCAAGGCTAGCGGCCTACGAGCAGTACTTC. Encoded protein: CASSPRLAAYEQYF.

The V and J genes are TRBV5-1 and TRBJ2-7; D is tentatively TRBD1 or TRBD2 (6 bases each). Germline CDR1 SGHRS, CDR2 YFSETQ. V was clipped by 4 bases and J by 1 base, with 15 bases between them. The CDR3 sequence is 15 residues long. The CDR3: CASSVQGLLSYEQYF. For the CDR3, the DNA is TGCGCCAGCAGCGTACAGGGACTTTTGTCCTACGAGCAGTACTTC.

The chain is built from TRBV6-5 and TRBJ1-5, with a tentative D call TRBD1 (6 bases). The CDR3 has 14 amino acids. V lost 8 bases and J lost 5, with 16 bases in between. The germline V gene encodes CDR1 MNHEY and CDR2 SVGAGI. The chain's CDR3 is CASAPGTLYQPQHF. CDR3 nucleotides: TGTGCCAGCGCGCCCGGGACACTTTATCAGCCCCAGCATTTT.

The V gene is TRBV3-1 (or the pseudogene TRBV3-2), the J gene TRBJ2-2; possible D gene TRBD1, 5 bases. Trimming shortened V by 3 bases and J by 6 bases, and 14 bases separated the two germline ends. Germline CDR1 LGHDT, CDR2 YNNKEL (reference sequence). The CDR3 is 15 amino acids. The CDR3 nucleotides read TGTGCCAGCAGCCAGGTGCAGGGTTTTTCCGGGGAGCTGTTTTTT. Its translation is CASSQVQGFSGELFF.

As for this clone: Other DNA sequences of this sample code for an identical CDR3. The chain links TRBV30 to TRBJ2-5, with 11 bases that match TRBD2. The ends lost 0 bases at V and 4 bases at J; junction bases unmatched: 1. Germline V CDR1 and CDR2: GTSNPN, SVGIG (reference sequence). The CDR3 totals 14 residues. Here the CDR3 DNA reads TGTGCCTGGAGTGTCGGACTAGCGGGAGAGACCCAGTACTTC. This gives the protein CAWSVGLAGETQYF.

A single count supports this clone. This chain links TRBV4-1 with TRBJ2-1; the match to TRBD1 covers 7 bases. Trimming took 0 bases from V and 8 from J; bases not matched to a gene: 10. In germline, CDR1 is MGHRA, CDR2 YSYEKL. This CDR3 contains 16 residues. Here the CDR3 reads CASSQERVAGGDEQFF. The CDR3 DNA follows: TGCGCCAGCAGCCAAGAACGAGTCGCAGGGGGTGATGAGCAGTTCTTC.

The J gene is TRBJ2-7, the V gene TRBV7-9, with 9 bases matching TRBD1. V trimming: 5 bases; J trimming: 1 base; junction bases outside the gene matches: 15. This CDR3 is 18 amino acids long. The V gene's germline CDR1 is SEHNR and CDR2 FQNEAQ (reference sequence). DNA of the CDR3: TGTGCCAGCAGCCATAATACGGGACAGGGTTCCCGGTCCTACGAGCAGTACTTC. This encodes CASSHNTGQGSRSYEQYF.

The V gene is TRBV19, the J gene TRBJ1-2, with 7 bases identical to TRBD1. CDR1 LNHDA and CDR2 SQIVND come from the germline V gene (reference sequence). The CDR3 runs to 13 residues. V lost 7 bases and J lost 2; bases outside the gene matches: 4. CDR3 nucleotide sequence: TGTGCCAGTAAATTGGGACAGAACTATGGCTACACCTTC. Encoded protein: CASKLGQNYGYTF.